A single sample is the source of the 9 T cell receptor beta chains below, sequenced in a study of cytomegalovirus exposure and HLA in healthy donors. PCR was performed using 60 Vbeta and 13 Jbeta primers. Sequenced by immunoSEQ multiplex PCR; TCRdb stores in-frame clones only, minus some. The profile shows about 63,000 clones, almost 75% of them singletons. The specimen was PBMCs. These TCRs come from a man aged 50 to 60 in good health and CMV-seronegative.

This clone was found a few times. The chain uses TRBV6-5 and TRBJ2-5; D gene unclear. V gave up 0 bases and J gave up 2 bases, with 13 bases separating them. The CDR3 sequence is 16 residues long. CDR1 and CDR2 (germline): MNHEY, SVGAGI. The CDR3 protein is CASSYSKAWSQETQYF. The CDR3 region has the DNA TGTGCCAGCAGTTACTCGAAGGCGTGGAGTCAAGAGACCCAGTACTTC.

This clone was recorded a few times. V usage is TRBV19 and J usage is TRBJ1-1; tentatively, D is TRBD1 (6 bases). V was clipped by 3 bases and J by 7 bases, with 15 bases between them. Germline CDR1 reads LNHDA; CDR2 reads SQIVND (reference sequence). The CDR3 has 14 amino acids. Here the CDR3 reads CASSMIRQGFEAFF. The CDR3 DNA reads as TGTGCCAGTAGTATGATCCGGCAGGGGTTTGAAGCTTTCTTT.

This chain joins TRBV7-3 and TRBJ2-3, with D maybe TRBD2 (5 bases). CDR3 length equals 16 residues. CDR1 is SGHTA and CDR2 is FQGTGA in the germline V gene. The ends were cut back, 4 bases at V and 2 bases at J, with 16 bases in the middle. The CDR3 sequence is CASSSRGLSHTDTQYF. The DNA of the CDR3 is TGTGCCAGCAGCTCTCGAGGACTCTCACACACAGATACGCAGTATTTT.

The chain uses TRBV27 and TRBJ2-2; D not certain. The V end was cut by 6 bases, the J end by 1 base, with 9 bases between. The CDR3 consists of 14 residues. Germline loops: CDR1 MNHEY, CDR2 SMNVEV (reference sequence). The CDR3 is CASSRLGNTGELFF. CDR3 nucleotides: TGTGCCAGCAGCCGCCTAGGGAACACCGGGGAGCTGTTTTTT.

CDR3 amino acids: CASSLAEVEGYTF. The CDR3 nucleotides read TGTGCCAGCAGCTTAGCAGAGGTGGAGGGCTACACCTTC. V is TRBV7-8 and J is TRBJ1-2; D is unresolved. Germline loops: CDR1 SGHVS, CDR2 FQNEAQ. The CDR3 loop spans 13 amino acids. Trimming shortened V by 0 bases and J by 8 bases, and 10 bases separated the two germline ends.

This rearrangement joins TRBV7-9 to TRBJ1-5, with TRBD1 matching 7 bases. V dropped 3 bases and J dropped 9; count of bases not matched to a gene: 8. Per germline, CDR1 SEHNR and CDR2 FQNEAQ (reference sequence). The CDR3 is 14 residues long. The CDR3 DNA is TGTGCCAGCAGCTTCGGGGACAGCCATAGGCCCCAGCATTTT. This gives the protein CASSFGDSHRPQHF.

The chain carries TRBV5-4 and TRBJ2-5, with D maybe TRBD1 (6 bases). The CDR3 is 14 amino acids. Trimming stripped 5 bases from V and 4 bases from J, with 15 bases between. Germline lookup yields CDR1 SGHNT and CDR2 YYREEE (reference sequence). The CDR3 protein is CASRSQGAGETQYF. As DNA, the CDR3 is TGTGCCAGCAGGTCACAGGGTGCGGGAGAGACCCAGTACTTC.

The CDR3 region has the DNA TGCAGCGTTGAAGGTGGGACAGGGGACTATGGCTACACCTTC. Protein sequence: CSVEGGTGDYGYTF. This chain joins TRBV29-1 and TRBJ1-2; TRBD1 matches at 10 bases. The CDR3 spans 14 residues. V gave up 1 base and J gave up 3 bases; unmatched junction bases: 2. Germline CDR1 is SQVTM and CDR2 is ANQGSEA.

This clone is a singleton in its sample. J is TRBJ2-2 and V is TRBV5-4, with TRBD2 identical over 7 bases. Trimming took 1 base from V and 1 from J; bases not matched to a gene: 1. Germline values: CDR1 SGHNT, CDR2 YYREEE (reference sequence). The CDR3 is 15 amino acids. This CDR3 is CASSLLAVNTGELFF. Written as DNA, the CDR3 is TGTGCCAGCAGCTTGCTAGCGGTGAACACCGGGGAGCTGTTTTTT.